Listed here are 19 T cell receptor beta chains from one sample, sequenced in a study of Graves' ophthalmopathy and Graves' hyperthyroidism. Researchers took RNA transcripts and amplified TCR beta CDR3 regions from them. RT-PCR with HTBI primers came first, then second-round multiplex PCR. TCRdb itself ran the multiplex PCR reads through MiXCR, one entry per CDR3 protein. The sample carries 650,000 to 900,000 distinct CDR3 sequences, approximately 40% recorded once. The specimen sequenced was peripheral blood. The receptors originated from an adult man with Graves' ophthalmopathy.

The V and J genes are TRBV5-4 and TRBJ2-7; D is possibly TRBD1 or TRBD2 (5 bases each). The ends were cut back, 2 bases at V and 2 bases at J, with 11 bases in the middle. CDR1 SGHNT and CDR2 YYREEE come from the germline V gene (reference sequence). The CDR3 has 14 amino acids. Here the CDR3 reads CASSFWGTPYEQYF. For the CDR3, the DNA is TGTGCCAGCAGCTTTTGGGGGACCCCCTACGAGCAGTACTTC. The complete variable domain, with remaining parts taken from reference TRBV5-4 and TRBJ2-7, reads ETGVTQSPTHLIKTRGQQVTLRCSSQSGHNTVSWYQQALGQGPQFIFQYYREEENGRGNFPPRFSGLQFPNYSSELNVNALELDDSALYLCASSFWGTPYEQYFGPGTRLTVT.

In the case of this clonotype: A junction boundary mismatches the germline segment, possibly from a read error. This chain uses TRBV7-2 with TRBJ2-7, with TRBD1 as a possible D gene (5 bases). The CDR3 is made up of 14 amino acids. The V gene's germline CDR1 is SGHTA and CDR2 FQGNSA. CDR3 sequence reads: CASSLGPTAYGQYF. The DNA for the CDR3 is TGTGCCAGCAGCTTAGGCCCGACAGCCTACGGGCAGTACTTC.

About this clonotype: As the CDR3 is not closed by the conserved phenylalanine or tryptophan, this likely results from a read error. The chain recombines TRBV25-1 with TRBJ2-2; 11 positions agree with TRBD2. J gave up 6 bases and V 6 bases, and 15 bases lay outside the gene matches. Germline V CDR1 and CDR2: MGHDK, SYGVNS. CDR3 length: 18 residues. The CDR3 DNA is TGTGCCAGCAGCCAAAGCCCACTAGCGGGAGTTATTGCCGGGGAGCTGTTTTCT. As protein: CASSQSPLAGVIAGELFS.

The V call is TRBV6-2 or TRBV6-3, the J call TRBJ1-1, with D perhaps matching TRBD1 (5 bases). The CDR3 totals 13 residues. Looked up from germline, CDR1 is MNHEY and CDR2 is SVGEGT. Trimming cost V 6 bases and J 11 bases, with 19 bases left between them. The CDR3 loop reads CASSHAPQGGAFF. CDR3 in DNA: TGTGCCAGCAGCCACGCGCCTCAGGGTGGCGCTTTCTTT.

This clonotype was seen a few times. The V and J genes are TRBV9 and TRBJ1-3; 7 positions match TRBD1. Germline-derived CDR1 and CDR2 are SGDLS and YYNGEE. The CDR3 loop spans 14 amino acids. V gave up 0 bases and J gave up 8 bases; unmatched junction bases: 5. CDR3 in DNA: TGTGCCAGCAGCGTAGCCTCAGGGGGGGACACCATATATTTT. It codes for CASSVASGGDTIYF.

This clonotype was observed a few times. V gene TRBV20-1 combines with J gene TRBJ2-5, with 7 bases aligning to TRBD2. This CDR3 has 15 amino acids. Per the germline V gene, CDR1 is DFQATT and CDR2 is SNEGSKA (reference sequence). CDR3 sequence reads: CSMSTGGEGWETQYF. CDR3 bases: TGCAGCATGTCGACGGGGGGAGAGGGATGGGAGACCCAGTACTTC.

The rearrangement links TRBV6-1 to TRBJ2-5; D gene unclear. The germline V and J ends were trimmed by 6 bases and 3 bases, with 8 bases remaining between them. Germline CDR1 is MNHNS and CDR2 is SASEGT. The CDR3 is 12 amino acids. For the CDR3, the DNA is TGTGCCAGCAGCCCACCCGAAGAGACCCAGTACTTC. It is translated as CASSPPEETQYF.

This clonotype was seen repeatedly, ten times or more. V and J are TRBV6-1 and TRBJ2-7; perhaps TRBD2 as D (6 bases). CDR3 size: 13 residues. V was shortened by 4 bases and J by 5 bases, with 12 bases between the two germline ends. Germline V gene data show CDR1 as MNHNS and CDR2 as SASEGT. The CDR3 is CASSALGGDEQYF. The CDR3 DNA reads TGTGCCAGCAGTGCCCTTGGCGGGGACGAGCAGTACTTC.

This clonotype appeared a few times. This CDR3 is CASSLVQEGEQYF. CDR3 sequence (DNA): TGCGCCAGCAGCTTGGTTCAGGAAGGCGAGCAGTACTTC. The chain joins TRBV5-1 to TRBJ2-7, with D unresolved. Germline V CDR1 and CDR2: SGHRS, YFSETQ. The CDR3 totals 13 residues. Trimming shortened V by 0 bases and J by 6 bases, and 10 bases separated the two germline ends.

This clonotype was recorded a few times. The chain is built from TRBV5-5 and TRBJ2-7; no clear D. Germline V gene data show CDR1 as SGHKS and CDR2 as YYEKEE (reference sequence). CDR3 length equals 15 residues. V was pared by 6 bases and J by 1 base, with 17 bases between. The CDR3 here is CASIPRASASYEQYF. The CDR3 DNA is TGTGCCAGCATCCCCCGAGCGTCCGCTTCCTACGAGCAGTACTTC.

This clonotype was seen repeatedly, ten times or more. The V call is TRBV15, the J call TRBJ2-7; D might be TRBD1 (5 bases). Trimming pared 5 bases from V and 6 bases from J, leaving 17 bases between. Germline V gene data show CDR1 as LNHNV and CDR2 as YYDKDF (reference sequence). The CDR3 has 14 amino acids. The CDR3 nucleotides are TGTGCCACCAGCGGTCCAGGGTACGTAGGCGAGCAGTACTTC. It is translated as CATSGPGYVGEQYF.

The J gene is TRBJ2-6, the V gene TRBV11-1, with 9 bases fitting TRBD1. The CDR3 consists of 19 residues. The germline gives CDR1 SGHAT, CDR2 FQDESV (reference sequence). Trimming took 5 bases from V and 0 from J; bases not matched to a gene: 11. The CDR3 region has the DNA TGTGCCAGCAGCCCCGCCGGGACAGGGAGGAGCTCTGGGGCCAACGTCCTGACTTTC. This encodes CASSPAGTGRSSGANVLTF. The full variable domain, rest sourced from reference TRBV11-1 and TRBJ2-6, is EAEVAQSPRYKITEKSQAVAFWCDPISGHATLYWYRQILGQGPELLVQFQDESVVDDSQLPKDRFSAERLKGVDSTLKIQPAELGDSAMYLCASSPAGTGRSSGANVLTFGAGSRLTVL.

The chain recombines TRBV7-9 with TRBJ2-7, with a tentative D call TRBD2 (8 bases). The DNA end lines up better with TRBJ2-1; the J call may be wrong. Per the germline V gene, CDR1 is SEHNR and CDR2 is FQNEAQ (reference sequence). This CDR3 contains 15 residues. CDR3 DNA sequence: TGTGCCAGCAGCCCGCGGGGGGACAGAAACAATGAGCAGTTCTTC. Amino acids: CASSPRGDRNNEQFF.

This clonotype was counted only a few times. The chain employs TRBV9 and TRBJ1-1, with 7 bases that match TRBD1. The CDR3 is 15 residues long. The germline V gene has CDR1 SGDLS and CDR2 YYNGEE. The ends lost 2 bases at V and 1 base at J; junction bases unmatched: 5. CDR3 bases: TGTGCCAGCAGCGTTACAGGGGAGAGGAACACTGAAGCTTTCTTT. Translating gives CASSVTGERNTEAFF.

Comments on this clonotype: This sequence may be a read error, since a much larger clone differs from it by one base. The conserved closing phenylalanine or tryptophan is absent in this CDR3, likely reflecting a read error. The chain uses TRBV10-2 and TRBJ2-7, with 7 bases matching TRBD2. Losses at the gene ends were 7 bases for V and 4 bases for J; bases not matched to a gene: 10. Germline V gene sequence: CDR1 WSHSY, CDR2 SAAADI. The CDR3 is made up of 14 amino acids. The CDR3 sequence is CASTAGRGSYEQYL. The CDR3 DNA is TGCGCCAGCACGGCAGGGCGGGGGAGTTACGAGCAGTACCTC.

This chain links TRBV5-4 with TRBJ2-2; possible D gene TRBD1, 6 bases. The length of the CDR3 is 15 residues. Germline CDR1 is SGHNT and CDR2 is YYREEE (reference sequence). V lost 4 bases and J 0 bases, leaving 10 bases between the germline ends. The CDR3 DNA follows: TGTGCCAGCAGCCACAGGACAGCGAACACCGGGGAGCTGTTTTTT. Amino acids: CASSHRTANTGELFF.

This clonotype was detected only a few times. The CDR3 DNA sequence: TGTGCCAGCTCACCACTAGTTCCGAACTATGGCTACACCTTC. As protein: CASSPLVPNYGYTF. The chain combines TRBV9 with TRBJ1-2, with unresolved D. The germline V gene encodes CDR1 SGDLS and CDR2 YYNGEE. The CDR3 runs 14 residues. V was cut by 7 bases and J by 2 bases, with 15 bases left in between.

This clonotype was detected only a few times. This rearrangement joins TRBV19 to TRBJ1-5; perhaps TRBD1 as D (5 bases). The V gene lost 4 bases and the J gene lost 9 bases, with 19 bases spanning the gap. The CDR3 extends over 15 amino acids. Germline CDR1 reads LNHDA; CDR2 reads SQIVND (reference sequence). CDR3 in amino acids: CASSRGLGGRRPQHF. As DNA, the CDR3 is TGTGCCAGTAGTAGGGGCCTGGGAGGCAGGCGGCCCCAGCATTTT.

The chain recombines TRBV25-1 with TRBJ1-1; weak D call: TRBD1 (5 bases). Germline CDR1 reads MGHDK; CDR2 reads SYGVNS. The CDR3 loop spans 17 amino acids. Trimming shortened V by 5 bases and J by 4 bases, and 23 bases separated the two germline ends. The CDR3 loop reads CASSLSSGSIRGTEAFF. In DNA form, the CDR3 reads TGTGCCAGCAGTCTATCTAGCGGCTCCATTAGGGGCACTGAAGCTTTCTTT.